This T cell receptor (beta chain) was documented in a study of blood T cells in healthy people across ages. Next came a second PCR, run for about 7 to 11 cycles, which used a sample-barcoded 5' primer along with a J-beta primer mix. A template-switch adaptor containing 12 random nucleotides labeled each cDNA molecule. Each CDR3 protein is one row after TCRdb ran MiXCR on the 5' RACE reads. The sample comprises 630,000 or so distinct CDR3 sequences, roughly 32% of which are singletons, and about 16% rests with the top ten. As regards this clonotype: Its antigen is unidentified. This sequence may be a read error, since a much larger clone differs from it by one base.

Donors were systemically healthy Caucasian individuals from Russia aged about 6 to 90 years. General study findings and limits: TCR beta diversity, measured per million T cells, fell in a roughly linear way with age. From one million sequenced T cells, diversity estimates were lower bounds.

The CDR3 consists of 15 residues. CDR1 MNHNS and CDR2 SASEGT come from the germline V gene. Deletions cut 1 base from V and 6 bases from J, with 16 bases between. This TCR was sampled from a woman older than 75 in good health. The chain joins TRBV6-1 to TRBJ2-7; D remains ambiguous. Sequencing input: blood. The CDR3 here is CASSEVSPGTGEQYF. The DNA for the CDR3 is TGTGCCAGCAGTGAAGTTTCTCCGGGCACGGGCGAGCAGTACTTC.